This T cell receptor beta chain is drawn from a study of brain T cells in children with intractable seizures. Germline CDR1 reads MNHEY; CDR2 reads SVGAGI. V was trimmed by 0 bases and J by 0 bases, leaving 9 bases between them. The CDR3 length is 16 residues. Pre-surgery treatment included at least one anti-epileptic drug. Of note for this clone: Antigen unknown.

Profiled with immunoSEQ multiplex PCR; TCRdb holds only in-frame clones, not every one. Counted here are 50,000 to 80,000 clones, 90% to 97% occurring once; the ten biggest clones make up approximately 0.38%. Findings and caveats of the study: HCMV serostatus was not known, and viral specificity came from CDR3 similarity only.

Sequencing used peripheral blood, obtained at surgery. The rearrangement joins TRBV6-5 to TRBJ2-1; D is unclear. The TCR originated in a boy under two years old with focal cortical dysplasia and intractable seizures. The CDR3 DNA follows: TGTGCCAGCAGTTACTCGAAGAGCGCCTCCTACAATGAGCAGTTCTTC. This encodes CASSYSKSASYNEQFF.